This T cell receptor (beta chain) was observed in a study of Ad26.COV2.S vaccination and SARS-CoV-2 variants. Treatment given: 15 to 20 received Ad26.COV2.S at low or high dose, single or two shots; several received placebo; per-sample allocation not given. Day 63 after the first vaccine or placebo injection was the time point for sampling. Trimming took 0 bases from V and 1 from J, leaving 16 bases between them. This CDR3 spans 18 amino acids. CDR1 and CDR2 (germline): MRHNA, SNTAGT. For this clone: Antigen specificity is unknown.

Assay used: immunoSEQ multiplex PCR; TCRdb lists only in-frame clones, some missing. The sample yields roughly 320,000 clones, 70% to 90% seen once. Study-wide results and caveats: Placebo and vaccine recipients had non-spike TCR breadth that was similar.

The chain couples TRBV6-4 to TRBJ1-3; D not certain. The specimen was peripheral blood, collected in a trial of Ad26.COV2.S vaccine versus placebo. This receptor was identified in a person aged 18-60 years who received the Ad26.COV2.S COVID-19 vaccine or a placebo. The CDR3 nucleotides read TGTGCCAGCAGTGACTCGAGGGTGGTGAAACCTTCTGGAAACACCATATATTTT. It translates to CASSDSRVVKPSGNTIYF.